This T cell receptor (beta chain) was found in a study of blood T cell repertoires in COVID-19. Study in general: Acute and convalescent COVID-19 samples came from the United States, Italy and Spain. Nucleic acid was either cDNA or gDNA, and it came from T cells, B-cell-depleted T cells, or PBMCs.

In the original processing: Amplification from reference gene primers served as the basis for estimated nucleated cell counts. Sequencing used immunoSEQ multiplex PCR; TCRdb keeps in-frame clones, though not all of them. For V, J and clone size, that table is used; D and trimming come from the DNA. The sample contains around 84,000 clones, approximately 82% of which appear only once. This receptor was identified in a man at least 80 years old with active or convalescent COVID-19. Sequencing was done on a sample of peripheral blood.

The CDR3 DNA is TGCGCCAGCAGCCAAGAATTGGACAGGGGGCAGAGCTACACCTTC. Its translation: CASSQELDRGQSYTF. This chain links TRBV4-3 with TRBJ1-2; 11 bases are a match to TRBD1. Germline values: CDR1 LGHNA, CDR2 YSLEER. The CDR3 loop spans 15 amino acids. Trimming cost V 0 bases and J 9 bases; bases outside gene matches: 6.